This T cell receptor (beta chain) is drawn from a study of response to subunit inactivated influenza vaccine. On this clonotype itself: The antigen remains undetermined.

Study findings and constraints: With each seasonal influenza vaccination, the authors suggested, few new T cells are recruited.

One entry per CDR3 protein results from TCRdb running MiXCR on the RT-PCR reads. The sample lists more than 700,000 distinct CDR3 sequences, approximately 21% occurring once. The receptor was derived from a man between 45 and 60 years old who received an inactivated influenza vaccine. The input for sequencing was PBMCs from blood, taken around 5 days after vaccination.

The CDR3 loop reads CASNRGGTEAFF. In nucleotides, the CDR3 is TGTGCCAGTAACAGGGGTGGTACTGAAGCTTTCTTT. The chain recombines TRBV2 with TRBJ1-1; 7 positions match TRBD1. J gave up 5 bases and V 9 bases, and 6 bases lay outside the gene matches. Germline-derived CDR1 and CDR2 are SNHLY and FYNNEI. The CDR3 is 12 residues long.